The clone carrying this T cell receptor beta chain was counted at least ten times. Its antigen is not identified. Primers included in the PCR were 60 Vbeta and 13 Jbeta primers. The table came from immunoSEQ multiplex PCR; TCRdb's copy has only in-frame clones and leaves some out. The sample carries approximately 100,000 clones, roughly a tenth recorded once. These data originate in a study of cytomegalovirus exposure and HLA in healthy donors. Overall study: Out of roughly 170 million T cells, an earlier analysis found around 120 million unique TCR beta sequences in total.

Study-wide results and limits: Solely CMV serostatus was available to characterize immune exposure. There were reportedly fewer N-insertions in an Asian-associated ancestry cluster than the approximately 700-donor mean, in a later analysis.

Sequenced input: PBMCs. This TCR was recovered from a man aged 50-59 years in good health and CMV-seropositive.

CDR3 in DNA: TGTGCCAGCAGCAAGCAAACAGGGGGCAAGGCATTGGAGACCCAGTACTTC. Residues: CASSKQTGGKALETQYF. This chain joins TRBV5-4 and TRBJ2-5; 9 nucleotides agree with TRBD1. CDR3 size: 17 residues. Trimming removed 4 bases from V and 5 bases from J; junction bases left unmatched: 15. Germline assignment: CDR1 SGHNT and CDR2 YYREEE (reference sequence).